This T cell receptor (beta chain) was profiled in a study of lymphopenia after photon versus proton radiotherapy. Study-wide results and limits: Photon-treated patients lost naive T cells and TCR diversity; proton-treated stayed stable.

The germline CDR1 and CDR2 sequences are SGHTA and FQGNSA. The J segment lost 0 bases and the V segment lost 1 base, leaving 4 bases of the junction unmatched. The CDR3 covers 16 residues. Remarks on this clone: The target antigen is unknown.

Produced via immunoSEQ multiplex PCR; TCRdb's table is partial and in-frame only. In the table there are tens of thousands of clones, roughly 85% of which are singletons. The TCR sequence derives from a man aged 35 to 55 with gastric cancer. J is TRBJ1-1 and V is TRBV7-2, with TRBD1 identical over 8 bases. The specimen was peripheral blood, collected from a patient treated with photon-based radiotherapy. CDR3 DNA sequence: TGTGCCAGCAGCTTAGGGGGACAGGATGTGAACACTGAAGCTTTCTTT. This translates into CASSLGGQDVNTEAFF.